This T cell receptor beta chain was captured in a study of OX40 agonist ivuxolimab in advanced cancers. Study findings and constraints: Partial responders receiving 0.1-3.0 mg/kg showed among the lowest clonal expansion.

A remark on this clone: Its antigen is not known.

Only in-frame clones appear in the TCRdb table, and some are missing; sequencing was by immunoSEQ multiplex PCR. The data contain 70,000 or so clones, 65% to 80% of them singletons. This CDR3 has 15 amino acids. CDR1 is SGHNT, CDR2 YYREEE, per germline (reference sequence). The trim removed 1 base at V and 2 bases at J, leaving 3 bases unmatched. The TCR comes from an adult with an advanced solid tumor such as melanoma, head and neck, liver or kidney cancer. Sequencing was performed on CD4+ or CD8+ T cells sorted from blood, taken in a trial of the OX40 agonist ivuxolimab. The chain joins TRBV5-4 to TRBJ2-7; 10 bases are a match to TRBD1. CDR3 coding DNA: TGTGCCAGCAGCTTGACGGGACAGGGGACCTACGAGCAGTACTTC. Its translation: CASSLTGQGTYEQYF.